This is a list of T cell receptor beta chains from one sample in a study of cytomegalovirus exposure and HLA in healthy donors. TCRdb keeps only in-frame clones here, not all; method: immunoSEQ multiplex PCR. The sample totals just over 150,000 clones; its top ten clones hold around 1.9%. The sample was PBMCs. Source of these receptors: a man in his thirties or forties in good health and CMV-seronegative. Each CDR3 is given with its conserved first and last residue. The D gene is left open where the match is weak.

d_gene	v_gene	j_gene	CDR3aa	CDR3nt
TRBD2	TRBV6-5	TRBJ2-7	CASSYRSGRDSYEQYF	TGTGCCAGCAGTTACCGTAGCGGGAGAGACTCCTACGAGCAGTACTTC
TRBD2	TRBV11-3	TRBJ2-1	CASSLGFSSGSYNEQFF	TGTGCCAGCAGCTTAGGATTCTCTAGCGGGTCCTACAATGAGCAGTTCTTC
.	TRBV7-6	TRBJ1-5	CASSLVQGDQPQHF	TGTGCCAGCAGCTTAGTACAGGGCGATCAGCCCCAGCATTTT
.	TRBV2	TRBJ1-1	CAVGGNTEAFF	TGTGCCGTGGGGGGGAACACTGAAGCTTTCTTT
TRBD1	TRBV6-1	TRBJ1-3	CASTEDRGPGNTIYF	TGTGCCAGCACAGAGGACAGGGGCCCTGGAAACACCATATATTTT
.	TRBV15	TRBJ2-1	CATSIRPTRSSYNEQFF	TGTGCCACCAGCATTCGACCGACTCGGAGCTCCTACAATGAGCAGTTCTTC
TRBD1	TRBV7-9	TRBJ1-1	CASSTPRTGNTEAFF	TGTGCCAGCAGCACTCCTCGGACAGGGAACACTGAAGCTTTCTTT
.	TRBV5-1	TRBJ1-1	CASSFTENTEAFF	TGCGCCAGCAGCTTCACAGAGAACACTGAAGCTTTCTTT
.	TRBV10-2	TRBJ1-1	CASSATGQLNTEAFF	TGCGCCAGCAGTGCGACCGGACAGCTGAACACTGAAGCTTTCTTT
.	TRBV28	TRBJ2-7	CASRPSIREQYF	TGTGCCAGCAGGCCTAGTATTCGCGAGCAGTACTTC
TRBD2	TRBV7-9	TRBJ2-2	CASSLQSLADNTGELFF	TGTGCCAGCAGCCTACAATCACTAGCGGATAACACCGGGGAGCTGTTTTTT
.	TRBV2	TRBJ2-7	CASRWTERSGEQYF	TGTGCCAGCAGGTGGACTGAACGTTCGGGCGAGCAGTACTTC
.	TRBV7-9	TRBJ1-4	CASTGGSGSAVGGEKLFF	TGTGCCAGCACGGGGGGATCGGGCTCGGCCGTCGGTGGGGAAAAACTGTTTTTT
TRBD1	TRBV5-1	TRBJ1-4	CASSLTGGNEKLFF	TGCGCCAGCAGCTTGACAGGGGGCAATGAAAAACTGTTTTTT
TRBD1	TRBV7-6	TRBJ2-2	CASSPRTGGYPGELFF	TGTGCCAGCAGCCCCCGGACAGGGGGCTACCCCGGGGAGCTGTTTTTT
TRBD2	TRBV7-2	TRBJ2-7	CASSLLAGELGYEQYF	TGTGCCAGCAGCTTGCTAGCGGGAGAATTGGGCTACGAGCAGTACTTC
.	TRBV2	TRBJ1-4	CASKGEHGEKLFF	TGTGCCAGCAAGGGGGAGCACGGTGAAAAACTGTTTTTT
.	TRBV7-6	TRBJ1-1	CASSPDRLYTEAFF	TGTGCCAGCAGCCCTGACAGGCTTTACACTGAAGCTTTCTTT
.	TRBV19	TRBJ2-3	CASAQGEDTDTQYF	TGTGCCTCCGCGCAAGGAGAGGACACAGATACGCAGTATTTT
.	TRBV28	TRBJ1-3	CASSFDGTSAGNTIYF	TGTGCCAGCAGTTTCGATGGGACTTCAGCGGGAAACACCATATATTTT
TRBD2	TRBV30	TRBJ2-7	CAWSANPRSPGTSGRVPSYEQYF	TGTGCCTGGAGTGCCAACCCCCGATCTCCCGGGACTAGCGGGAGGGTTCCCTCCTACGAGCAGTACTTC
TRBD2	TRBV29-1	TRBJ2-7	CSVEEGGLAGSIHEQYF	TGCAGCGTTGAAGAGGGGGGACTAGCGGGTTCCATCCACGAGCAGTACTTC
TRBD1	TRBV5-1	TRBJ2-7	CASSPGIDRGYEQYF	TGCGCCAGCAGCCCCGGTATTGACAGGGGCTACGAGCAGTACTTC
TRBD2	TRBV25-1	TRBJ2-2	CASSPLSGRGPGELFF	TGTGCCAGCAGTCCCCTCAGCGGGAGGGGGCCCGGGGAGCTGTTTTTT
.	TRBV27	TRBJ1-1	CASRHTRGAGNTEAFF	TGTGCCAGCAGACACACACGAGGCGCGGGGAACACTGAAGCTTTCTTT
.	TRBV28	TRBJ1-3	CASRPGQISGNTIYF	TGTGCCAGCAGACCCGGACAGATCTCTGGAAACACCATATATTTT
TRBD2	TRBV6-6	TRBJ2-3	CASKLAGGDTQYF	TGTGCCAGCAAATTAGCGGGAGGAGATACGCAGTATTTT
TRBD1	TRBV5-6	TRBJ2-1	CASSIHRGSSYNEQFF	TGTGCCAGCAGCATACACAGGGGGAGCTCCTACAATGAGCAGTTCTTC
.	TRBV10-1	TRBJ1-2	CASSPGGSYGYTF	TGCGCCAGCAGCCCTGGGGGGAGCTATGGCTACACCTTC
.	TRBV28	TRBJ1-1	CASSLSHTGTEAFF	TGTGCCAGCAGTTTAAGCCATACGGGCACTGAAGCTTTCTTT
TRBD2	TRBV10-1	TRBJ2-1	CASSSSASGSVLFF	TGCGCCAGCAGTTCGAGTGCTAGCGGGAGTGTCCTGTTCTTC
TRBD1	TRBV2	TRBJ1-4	CASSSTGRTNEKLFF	TGTGCCAGCAGTTCGACAGGGAGGACTAATGAAAAACTGTTTTTT
TRBD1	TRBV28	TRBJ2-7	CASRRTGDSEQYF	TGTGCCAGCCGTCGGACAGGCGATAGCGAGCAGTACTTC
.	TRBV7-9	TRBJ1-1	CASSTSDILPNTEAFF	TGTGCCAGCAGCACCAGTGACATTCTACCGAACACTGAAGCTTTCTTT
.	TRBV4-3	TRBJ2-3	CASSQGAGASTDTQYF	TGCGCCAGCAGCCAAGGGGCGGGTGCGAGCACAGATACGCAGTATTTT
TRBD1	TRBV19	TRBJ1-1	CASTAGTGGIMNTEAFF	TGTGCCAGTACCGCGGGGACAGGGGGAATCATGAACACTGAAGCTTTCTTT
TRBD1	TRBV18	TRBJ1-5	CASSPPGQGMSNQPQHF	TGTGCCAGCTCACCACCGGGACAGGGTATGAGCAATCAGCCCCAGCATTTT
.	TRBV7-2	TRBJ1-2	CASSRTAGFFLGYTF	TGTGCCAGCAGCCGTACAGCGGGCTTTTTTCTGGGCTACACCTTC
TRBD1	TRBV7-2	TRBJ2-4	CASGTGGAKNIQYF	TGTGCCAGCGGGACAGGGGGGGCCAAAAACATTCAGTACTTC
TRBD1	TRBV28	TRBJ1-1	CASSLNFGQGANTEAFF	TGTGCCAGCAGTTTAAACTTTGGACAGGGGGCGAACACTGAAGCTTTCTTT
TRBD1	TRBV23-1	TRBJ1-5	CASSQSRGQGRSNQPQHF	TGCGCCAGCAGTCAATCGAGGGGGCAGGGGCGTAGCAATCAGCCCCAGCATTTT
TRBD1	TRBV5-6	TRBJ2-7	CASSWDRNYEQYF	TGTGCCAGCAGCTGGGACAGGAACTACGAGCAGTACTTC
TRBD2	TRBV27	TRBJ2-1	CASKTGREGLDEQFF	TGTGCCAGCAAGACGGGGCGGGAGGGCCTGGATGAGCAGTTCTTC
.	TRBV7-9	TRBJ1-4	CASSPRVAATNEKLFF	TGTGCCAGCAGCCCCCGTGTGGCGGCAACTAATGAAAAACTGTTTTTT
TRBD2	TRBV7-9	TRBJ2-3	CAGGGDRFTDTQYF	TGTGCCGGCGGGGGGGACAGATTCACAGATACGCAGTATTTT